The 18 T cell receptor beta chains below come from one sample, sequenced in a study of T cells in Graves' hyperthyroidism and ophthalmopathy. Researchers took RNA transcripts and amplified the TCR beta CDR3 regions from them. HTBI primers were the set used in a first-round RT-PCR of the TCR CDR3. One entry per CDR3 protein results from TCRdb running MiXCR on the multiplex PCR reads. The sample holds hundreds of thousands of distinct CDR3 sequences; around 15% are singletons and the top ten take less than 15%. Sequencing was carried out using blood. The receptors stem from a man aged 18 to 30 with Graves' ophthalmopathy.

The table lists this clonotype with many counts. CDR3 in amino acids: CASSLVSGQARTEAFF. CDR3 bases: TGTGCCAGCAGCTTAGTTTCTGGGCAGGCCCGTACTGAAGCTTTCTTT. J is TRBJ1-1 and V is TRBV7-9; D not resolved. The V end lost 1 base, the J end lost 5 bases, and 17 bases lay between the germline ends. Germline values: CDR1 SEHNR, CDR2 FQNEAQ (reference sequence). CDR3 length: 16 amino acids.

This clonotype appeared once. The final CDR3 position lacks the conserved phenylalanine or tryptophan, pointing to a likely read error. The genes are TRBV3-1 and TRBJ1-2; no reliable D call. This CDR3 has 12 amino acids. Germline V lookup: CDR1 LGHDT, CDR2 YNNKEL (reference sequence). The germline V and J ends were trimmed by 1 base and 4 bases, with 4 bases remaining between them. CDR3 sequence (DNA): TGTGCCAGCAGCCAAGCCGGCTATGGCTACACCCTC. As protein: CASSQAGYGYTL.

This clonotype came up a few times. Here the CDR3 reads CASSYSGLAGSTDTQYF. Written as DNA, the CDR3 is TGTGCCAGCAGTTACTCCGGACTAGCGGGATCAACAGATACGCAGTATTTT. The chain links TRBV6-5 to TRBJ2-3, with 12 bases lining up with TRBD2. V shed 0 bases and J 3 bases; nucleotides not matched to a gene: 4. CDR3 length equals 17 residues. The germline gives CDR1 MNHEY, CDR2 SVGAGI.

This clonotype was seen many times. This chain links TRBV11-2 with TRBJ2-3; D not resolved. The V gene lost 0 bases and the J gene lost 0 bases, with 10 bases spanning the gap. CDR3 length: 16 amino acids. Per germline, CDR1 SGHAT and CDR2 FQNNGV. CDR3 DNA sequence: TGTGCCAGCAGCTTAGATCCCGGATTTAGCACAGATACGCAGTATTTT. Encoded protein: CASSLDPGFSTDTQYF. Drawing the rest from reference TRBV11-2 and TRBJ2-3, the complete variable domain is EAGVAQSPRYKIIEKRQSVAFWCNPISGHATLYWYQQILGQGPKLLIQFQNNGVVDDSQLPKDRFSAERLKGVDSTLKIQPAKLEDSAVYLCASSLDPGFSTDTQYFGPGTRLTVL.

This clonotype has only a few counts. The gene calls are TRBV5-4 and TRBJ2-1; 12 nucleotides align to TRBD2. CDR3 size: 16 residues. Trimming cost V 3 bases and J 6 bases; bases outside gene matches: 7. CDR1 is SGHNT, CDR2 YYREEE, per germline (reference sequence). As DNA, the CDR3 is TGTGCCAGCAGCTATCGGGCTAGCGGGGGGGTCAATGAGCAGTTCTTC. Its protein product is CASSYRASGGVNEQFF.

A word on this clonotype: Since a much larger clone is just one base distant, this may be a read error. This sequence joins TRBV20-1 and TRBJ2-1; TRBD1 agrees at 7 bases. The CDR3 consists of 16 residues. The junction had 7 bases not matched to a gene; V was cut back by 2 bases and J by 0 bases. CDR1 and CDR2 (germline): DFQATT, SNEGSKA (reference sequence). CDR3 loop: CSARQTGAPSYNEQFF. For the CDR3, the DNA is TGCAGTGCTAGACAAACAGGGGCCCCCTCCTACAATGAGCAGTTCTTC.

This clonotype was recorded many times. The V gene is TRBV2, the J gene TRBJ2-5; the D gene is possibly TRBD2 (6 bases). The CDR3 has 14 amino acids. The germline V gene encodes CDR1 SNHLY and CDR2 FYNNEI. Trimming took 4 bases from V and 3 from J, leaving 12 bases between them. DNA for the CDR3: TGTGCCAGCAGTGGCCGGGACTGGAAAGAGACCCAGTACTTC. Protein product: CASSGRDWKETQYF.

At least ten counts were recorded for this clonotype. The chain recombines TRBV10-3 with TRBJ2-3; 9 bases map to TRBD1. CDR1 and CDR2 (germline): ENHRY, SYGVKD. The trim removed 6 bases at V and 10 bases at J, leaving 11 bases unmatched. The CDR3 length is 14 residues. CDR3 in amino acids: CAIRDSGQGFAQYF. The CDR3 nucleotides read TGTGCCATCAGGGACTCGGGACAGGGCTTTGCGCAGTATTTT.

In this sample, this clonotype turned up many times. The chain employs TRBV11-2 and TRBJ2-7, with D perhaps matching TRBD1 (5 bases). Germline CDR1 is SGHAT and CDR2 is FQNNGV. This CDR3 contains 14 residues. Trimming left V 2 bases short and J 4 bases short, with 12 bases between. DNA for the CDR3: TGTGCCAGCAGCTTACAGGGATTCGGATACGAGCAGTACTTC. Translation: CASSLQGFGYEQYF.

Many counts were recorded for this clonotype. The CDR3: CSARDGRAPQETQYF. Written as DNA, the CDR3 is TGCAGTGCTAGAGATGGTAGGGCCCCCCAAGAGACCCAGTACTTC. The chain couples TRBV20-1 to TRBJ2-5; D is unclear. V lost 0 bases and J lost 1, with 12 bases in between. The length of the CDR3 is 15 residues. Germline loops: CDR1 DFQATT, CDR2 SNEGSKA (reference sequence).

This rearrangement joins TRBV3-1 to TRBJ2-2; D possibly corresponds to TRBD2 (6 bases). Trimming took 5 bases from V and 4 from J, leaving 20 bases between them. Germline V gene data show CDR1 as LGHDT and CDR2 as YNNKEL (reference sequence). The CDR3 totals 17 residues. The CDR3 is CASSSKARRGSTGELFF. The CDR3 DNA reads TGTGCCAGCAGCTCTAAAGCCCGGCGGGGTAGCACCGGGGAGCTGTTTTTT.

This clonotype appeared many times. The chain joins TRBV15 to TRBJ2-1, with D tentatively TRBD2 (5 bases). The CDR3 contains 16 residues. Germline CDR1 reads LNHNV; CDR2 reads YYDKDF (reference sequence). V gave up 5 bases and J gave up 0 bases, with 14 bases separating them. CDR3 amino acids: CATSGKAASSYNEQFF. The CDR3 nucleotides read TGTGCCACCAGCGGAAAAGCGGCGAGCTCCTACAATGAGCAGTTCTTC.

The V and J genes are TRBV5-8 and TRBJ1-2; 7 positions agree with TRBD1. The CDR3 spans 14 residues. The V segment lost 2 bases and the J segment 6 bases; nucleotides outside the gene matches: 7. Germline assignment: CDR1 SGHTS and CDR2 YDEGEE. The CDR3 DNA sequence: TGTGCCAGCAGCTTCAGGGGGGAATTTCATGGCTACACCTTC. As protein: CASSFRGEFHGYTF.

This clonotype was observed at least ten times. The V and J genes are TRBV4-1 and TRBJ2-7; TRBD1 agrees at 9 bases. The length of the CDR3 is 15 residues. From germline, CDR1 is MGHRA and CDR2 YSYEKL. V was clipped by 5 bases and J by 5 bases; unmatched bases: 10. The CDR3 is CASSSRGTGPDEQYF. The DNA for the CDR3 is TGCGCCAGCAGCTCACGTGGGACAGGGCCTGACGAGCAGTACTTC.

The sample holds many counts of this clonotype. The rearrangement uses TRBV6-5 and TRBJ2-3; 8 nucleotides line up with TRBD2. The CDR3 has 17 amino acids. V gave up 2 bases and J gave up 3 bases; unmatched junction bases: 10. Germline V gene sequence: CDR1 MNHEY, CDR2 SVGAGI. The CDR3 DNA reads as TGTGCCAGCAGTTACAGCCCCAGGGCGGGAGGTACAGATACGCAGTATTTT. This translates into CASSYSPRAGGTDTQYF.

This clonotype showed up just a few times. The CDR3 sequence: CASSQGVKSGRLTGELFF. The CDR3 bases are TGCGCCAGCAGCCAAGGCGTCAAAAGCGGGAGATTAACCGGGGAGCTGTTTTTT. The chain uses TRBV4-1 and TRBJ2-2; 8 nucleotides match TRBD2. V trimming: 1 base; J trimming: 5 bases; junction bases outside the gene matches: 12. CDR3 size: 18 residues. Germline CDR1 is MGHRA and CDR2 is YSYEKL.

This clonotype was seen at least ten times. The CDR3 is CASSPPGQLISNQPQHF. Written as DNA, the CDR3 is TGTGCCAGCAGTCCCCCTGGACAGCTGATAAGCAATCAGCCCCAGCATTTT. This chain connects TRBV27 to TRBJ1-5; TRBD1 is a possible D gene (6 bases). V was shortened by 5 bases and J by 1 base, with 18 bases between the two germline ends. Germline V gives CDR1 MNHEY, CDR2 SMNVEV (reference sequence). The CDR3 extends over 17 amino acids.

This clonotype was picked up a small number of times. The J gene is TRBJ2-4, the V gene TRBV27; maybe TRBD2 (5 bases). The CDR3 is 16 amino acids. Germline V gene data show CDR1 as MNHEY and CDR2 as SMNVEV (reference sequence). Trimming took 3 bases from V and 1 from J, leaving 13 bases between them. For the CDR3, the DNA is TGTGCCAGCAGTTTTAACCCGGGGATGGCCAAAAACATTCAGTACTTC. It translates to CASSFNPGMAKNIQYF.